These T cell receptor beta chains were read from a single sample in a study of blood T cell repertoires in COVID-19. Libraries were prepared by immunoSEQ multiplex PCR; TCRdb keeps only in-frame clonotypes and omits some of them. The table has fewer than 60,000 clones, around 85% seen once. Sequencing used peripheral blood. Source of these receptors: a woman aged 80 or over with COVID-19, enrolled during active disease. The CDR3 runs from the conserved cysteine through the conserved F or W. The D gene is left open where the match is weak. The size field is filled for only some rows; it gives once, few, many or a size class.

-	TRBJ1-2	TRBV20-1	-	TGCAGTGCTAGTCCAATGGGGGCGGGAGTGGGGTATGGCTACACCTTC	CSASPMGAGVGYGYTF
-	TRBJ1-3	TRBV28	-	TGTGCCAGCAGTCCAGGCGGGGGAGGCACCATATATTTT	CASSPGGGGTIYF
TRBD1	TRBJ2-7	TRBV18	-	TGTGCCAGCTCACCAAGGAGACAGGGGGGCTACGAGCAGTACTTC	CASSPRRQGGYEQYF
-	TRBJ2-7	TRBV4-1	-	TGCGCCAGCAGCCAAGATGGACACCTATTAAACTACGAGCAGTACTTC	CASSQDGHLLNYEQYF
TRBD1	TRBJ1-4	TRBV28	-	TGTGCCAGCAGTTTGCCAGGGGGAAGTGAAAAACTGTTTTTT	CASSLPGGSEKLFF
TRBD1	TRBJ1-1	TRBV6-5	-	TGTGCCAGCAGTTTGGACAGGGTCTGGACTGAAGCTTTCTTT	CASSLDRVWTEAFF
-	TRBJ1-1	TRBV27	once	TGTGCCAGCAGTTTGACAGCGGGGACTGAAGCTTTCTTT	CASSLTAGTEAFF
TRBD2	TRBJ2-1	TRBV9	-	TGTGCCAGCAGCACACGCGGACTAGGGTTCGGTGAGCAGTTCTTC	CASSTRGLGFGEQFF
TRBD1	TRBJ1-3	TRBV5-1	-	TGCGCCAGCAGCTCGGGACAGCTATCTGGAAACACCATATATTTT	CASSSGQLSGNTIYF
TRBD1	TRBJ1-4	TRBV6-5	-	TGTGCCAGCAGCCAGACAGGGCCACGGGAAAAACTGTTTTTT	CASSQTGPREKLFF
-	TRBJ2-5	TRBV20-1	few	TGCAGTGCTAGTCTCTCTGAGGTGACCCAGTACTTC	CSASLSEVTQYF
-	TRBJ2-3	TRBV18	-	TGTGCCAGCTCATCTAATGGGGGGACAGATACGCAGTATTTT	CASSSNGGTDTQYF
TRBD2	TRBJ2-1	TRBV13	-	TGTGCCAGCAGCCTGAGGACTAGCGGAGGATCCTACAATGAGCAGTTCTTC	CASSLRTSGGSYNEQFF
TRBD1	TRBJ1-2	TRBV12-3/TRBV12-4	-	TGTGCCAGCAGTCCAGGGACAGCCTATGGCTACACCTTC	CASSPGTAYGYTF
-	TRBJ1-2	TRBV7-3	-	TGTGCCAGCAGCCCAACCACCGCGGGGCTGGGCTATGGCTACACCTTC	CASSPTTAGLGYGYTF
TRBD1	TRBJ1-1	TRBV7-2	once	TGTGCCAGCAGCTTAGCGAGGACAGGGGAAGCTTTCTTT	CASSLARTGEAFF
TRBD2	TRBJ2-2	TRBV9	once	TGTGCCAGCAGCCCAAAAGGACTAGCGGGAGGGCACACCGGGGAGCTGTTTTTT	CASSPKGLAGGHTGELFF
TRBD1	TRBJ1-1	TRBV6-6	-	TGTGCCAGCAGCGCCGGGACAGGGGTTTCGAACACTGAAGCTTTCTTT	CASSAGTGVSNTEAFF
-	TRBJ2-2	TRBV6-6	-	TGTGCCACCCCGAGGACAGAAAGTGGGGAGCTGTTTTTT	CATPRTESGELFF
TRBD1	TRBJ1-3	TRBV3-1/TRBV3-2	-	TGTGCCAGCAGCCAGGGACAGGGGAATGGAAACACCATATATTTT	CASSQGQGNGNTIYF
TRBD2	TRBJ2-3	TRBV12-3/TRBV12-4	-	TGTGCCAGCAGTCCCGGCGGGAGTACGCAGTATTTT	CASSPGGSTQYF
TRBD2	TRBJ2-1	TRBV7-3	-	TGTGCCAGCAGCAAATCGGGGGGGTCGAGGAATGAGCAGTTCTTC	CASSKSGGSRNEQFF
-	TRBJ2-7	TRBV9	-	TGTGCCAGCAGCGTAGGACAGTCTGAGGCCTACGAGCAGTACTTC	CASSVGQSEAYEQYF
TRBD2	TRBJ2-7	TRBV6-6	-	TGTGCCAGCAGTCCCGTAGCGGGGGGTAACGAGCAGTACTTC	CASSPVAGGNEQYF
-	TRBJ2-1	TRBV27	once	TGTGCCAGCAGTTCCACTAGGATTGAGCAGTTCTTC	CASSSTRIEQFF
TRBD2	TRBJ2-2	TRBV7-3	-	TGTGCCAGCAGCCCCTGGGTGGCTAGCGGGAGAACCGGGGAGCTGTTTTTT	CASSPWVASGRTGELFF
-	TRBJ1-6	TRBV18	-	TGTGCCAGCTCACCAGGCGGGCAGAGTAATTCACCCCTCCACTTT	CASSPGGQSNSPLHF
-	TRBJ1-5	TRBV4-1	-	TGCGCCAGCAGGCATCAGGGGACCAATCAGCCCCAGCATTTT	CASRHQGTNQPQHF
-	TRBJ2-2	TRBV7-2	-	TGTGCCAGCAGCTTTCAGGGCGGGACGGCCGGGGAGCTGTTTTTT	CASSFQGGTAGELFF
TRBD1	TRBJ1-3	TRBV5-1	-	TGCGCCAGCAAAACCGGACAGGGGACAACGGGTGGAAACACCATATATTTT	CASKTGQGTTGGNTIYF
TRBD1	TRBJ1-1	TRBV5-1	-	TGCGCCAGCAGCAAGAGTGACAGGGGCACTGAAGCTTTCTTT	CASSKSDRGTEAFF
TRBD2	TRBJ2-1	TRBV6-6	once	TGTGCCAGCGCTAGCGGGACGTACAATGAGCAGTTCTTC	CASASGTYNEQFF
TRBD1	TRBJ1-2	TRBV28	-	TGTGCCAGCATCCCACAGGGGACATATGGCTACACCTTC	CASIPQGTYGYTF
TRBD2	TRBJ2-2	TRBV7-8	-	TGTGCCAGCAGCTTAGCGGGACTAGTGAACACCGGGGAGCTGTTTTTT	CASSLAGLVNTGELFF